This T cell receptor (beta chain) originates from a study of T cells in Graves' hyperthyroidism and ophthalmopathy (dated by TCRdb to between 2018 and 2020). For the wider study: Peripheral blood was collected at initial diagnosis, before any treatment. A discovery cohort of about a hundred patients, approximately 45 with Graves' ophthalmopathy and approximately 57 with stable Graves' hyperthyroidism, was used to find distinguishing TCR V-J signatures. Prospective prediction of ophthalmopathy was tested in an independent validation cohort of fewer than 20 hyperthyroidism patients and 17 patients who later progressed to ophthalmopathy. The 75 to 100 discovery patients were randomly split 7:3 into training and test sets. In several Graves' hyperthyroidism patients, the study also compared T-cell repertoires from thyroid tissue with T-cell repertoires from blood. After sampling, hyperthyroidism patients received methimazole starting at 30 mg daily, and ophthalmopathy patients received high-dose intravenous methylprednisolone. The paper reports TCR Vbeta CDR3 sequencing of some 140 peripheral blood samples: around 41 ophthalmopathy, around 80 hyperthyroidism and roughly 17 progressor patients.

TCR beta CDR3 regions were amplified from RNA transcripts. The TCR CDR3 was subjected to a first round of RT-PCR using the HTBI primer set and the Qiagen OneStep RT-PCR kit. The libraries were constructed in a second round of multiplex PCR and then size-selected and purified. Sequencing of the libraries was done on an Illumina HiSeq2000 using paired-end 100 bp reads. In the authors' own workflow: SOAPnuke was used to process the raw data, throwing out any read that contained adapters or uncalled bases, had a mean Phred below 15, or lacked an exact constant-primer or identifier match. High-quality paired reads were merged with COPE v1.2.5, and unique nucleotide sequences were defined as clonotypes. MiTCR v1.1 was used to align clonotypes to the IMGT TRBV, TRBD and TRBJ reference segments. The analysis included only V-J combinations with a frequency above 0.0001, which together covered around 99% of the repertoires. A TCS score was defined as the ratio between F50 (clonal expansion) and ExV (chaos), using BLOSUM62-based TCRdist between CDR3 peptides within each V-J. Welch's t-statistics and random forest reduced around 550 V-J features to 10 to 15, which were used in a naive Bayes classifier (R e1071). The public reads were run again by TCRdb, first through fastp at Q25 and then through MiXCR, and only productive beta chains were kept. All rows with the same CDR3 protein become a single entry with the most common DNA and genes. The V and J calls shown here were made by TCRdb, not taken from the authors' results. The sample includes hundreds of thousands of distinct CDR3 sequences, with 25% to 30% observed a single time. The top ten clonotypes cover approximately 30% of the sample.

General findings and caveats noted by the study authors: Most expanded thyroid clonotypes (frequency above 0.001) were also detected in blood, a finding suggesting that blood repertoires may reflect thyroid immune responses. Sample size was not statistically predetermined, and blinding of investigators to group allocation was not performed. In validation, the model predicted progression to ophthalmopathy with 55% to 71% sensitivity and less than 80% specificity, a median of 6.5 months before onset. A model built on a 13 V-J signature distinguished ophthalmopathy from stable hyperthyroidism, reaching about 88% sensitivity and about 81% specificity in cross-validation and 80%/75% in testing.

The hyperthyroidism patients were between 18 and 65 years old and newly diagnosed, with a disease duration of less than 2 months. Exclusion was applied to patients with uncontrolled infections, other autoimmune diseases, pregnancy or lactation. Clinical symptoms, serum thyroxine and TRAb, thyroid ultrasound, and orbital computed tomography formed the basis for the diagnoses. For progressor patients, blood was drawn at the first diagnosis of hyperthyroidism, before any ophthalmopathy symptoms had appeared. PBMCs were isolated from 10 ml of fresh peripheral blood by Ficoll-Paque density gradient centrifugation. Patients classed as progressors first received a Graves' hyperthyroidism diagnosis and then went on to develop ophthalmopathy during follow-up. Total RNA was extracted with Trizol reagent, and quality was checked on an Agilent 2100 Bioanalyzer. This clonotype was counted only a few times. Its antigen is not yet known. Per-base quality was not reported, and no clone a single base away is much larger than it.

This sequence was found in a man aged 40-49 years with Graves' hyperthyroidism that later progressed to Graves' ophthalmopathy. The sample was blood.

The CDR3 protein sequence reads: CASSPRERNNYGYTF. The DNA is TGTGCCAGCAGTCCGCGGGAGAGGAACAACTATGGCTACACCTTC. The rearranged chain carries TRBV12-3 or TRBV12-4 and TRBJ1-2; the D gene cannot be resolved reliably. V lost 5 bases and J lost 2 bases; the stretch between them is 15 bases long. CDR3 length: 15 amino acids, cysteine to phenylalanine. Only the CDR3 DNA is retained, 45 bases long and in frame from the first base.